This T cell receptor (beta chain) came from a study of long-term antiretroviral therapy in people with HIV. Trimming took 3 bases from V and 1 from J; bases not matched to a gene: 4. Looked up from germline, CDR1 is SGHTA and CDR2 is FQGNSA. The CDR3 is 15 amino acids. They ran version v3.0 of the immunoSEQ assay at survey level. TCRdb keeps only in-frame clones here, not all; method: immunoSEQ multiplex PCR. The table includes 24,000 or so clones, around 79% detected once. The material was unsorted PBMCs, obtained 1.2 years after starting antiretroviral therapy. This clonotype originated in a woman aged 40 to 50 with HIV. The rearrangement links TRBV7-2 to TRBJ2-5, with 8 bases fitting TRBD2. The CDR3 region has the DNA TGTGCCAGCAGCTTGAACGCGGGGGGCCAAGAGACCCAGTACTTC. Its translation is CASSLNAGGQETQYF.